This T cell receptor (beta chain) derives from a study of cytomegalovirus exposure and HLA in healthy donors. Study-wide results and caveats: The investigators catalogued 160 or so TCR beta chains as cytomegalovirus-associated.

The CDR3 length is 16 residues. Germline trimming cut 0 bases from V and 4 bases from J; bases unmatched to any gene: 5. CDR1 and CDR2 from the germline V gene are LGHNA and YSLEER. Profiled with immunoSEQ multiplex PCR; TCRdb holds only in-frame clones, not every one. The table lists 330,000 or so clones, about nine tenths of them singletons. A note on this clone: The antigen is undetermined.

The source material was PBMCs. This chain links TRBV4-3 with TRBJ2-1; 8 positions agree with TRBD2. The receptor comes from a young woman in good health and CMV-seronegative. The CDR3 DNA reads TGCGCCAGCAGCCAAGAAACTAGCGGAACTTACAATGAGCAGTTCTTC. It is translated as CASSQETSGTYNEQFF.